This TCR beta chain derives from a study of immune evolution from preneoplasia to lung adenocarcinoma. Whole-study results and caveats: T cell clonality was higher in KRAS-mutant than EGFR-mutant or wild-type nodules. Normal lung had the highest top T cell clone frequencies.

This CDR3 is 13 amino acids long. Germline V CDR1 and CDR2: GTSNPN, SVGIG (reference sequence). The V end was cut by 2 bases, the J end by 3 bases, with 8 bases between. Resections took place in Japan or China from about 2014 to 2018. Turning to this clone: What it recognizes is unknown.

Profiled with immunoSEQ multiplex PCR; TCRdb holds only in-frame clones, not every one. The sample carries fewer than 7,000 clones, 76% recorded once. The sequenced material came from FFPE minimally invasive lung adenocarcinoma tissue. The chain is built from TRBV30 and TRBJ1-5; no firm D call. The source is a person aged 65-85 years with lung adenocarcinoma. The CDR3 loop reads CAWSLGVNQPQHF. The CDR3, as DNA: TGTGCCTGGAGTCTCGGGGTCAATCAGCCCCAGCATTTT.